What follows is one TCR beta chain and its context. Its specificity is not known. The study sequenced cultured CD4+ T cell DNA using the Oncomine TCR Beta short-read assay. CD4+ T cells were cultured, and genomic DNA was extracted from them. TCRdb re-called the PCR reads through MiXCR, storing one row per CDR3 protein. Of fewer than 13,000 distinct CDR3 sequences listed, about 36% were seen once; the top ten hold roughly 15%. The entry originates in a study of vaccination and CD4 T cells after COVID-19. Study information: Overlapping SARS-CoV-2, HCoV-NL63, HCoV-OC43 and HCoV-229E spike peptides were used to stimulate cells. Each control culture was treated with a CEFX pool, an HIV-1 Nef pool, or no peptide. Study results and caveats: Vaccine-specific clones in convalescent patients were spike mono-reactive in 304 of 307 cases. Post-vaccination, and not before, a median 86.3% of reactive clones appeared in convalescent patients.

The treatment: roughly ten-day PBMC culture with coronavirus spike peptide pools or control peptides (ViraFEST assay). According to the study, CD4+ T cells from the unexposed donor were gathered ahead of the COVID-19 pandemic (2011-2018). The sample comprised CD4+ T cells from blood, cultured in vitro. This clonotype was obtained from a human donor in good health.

CDR3 DNA: TGTGCCAGTAGTATTTTCCTCGGGACTAGCGGGCCGTACAAGCAAGAGACCCAGTACTTC. It specifies CASSIFLGTSGPYKQETQYF. This chain uses TRBV19 with TRBJ2-5; 12 bases agree with TRBD2. Unmatched junction bases numbered 16, after V lost 3 bases and J lost 2 bases. The CDR3 is made up of 20 amino acids. Germline assignment: CDR1 LNHDA and CDR2 SQIVND (reference sequence).